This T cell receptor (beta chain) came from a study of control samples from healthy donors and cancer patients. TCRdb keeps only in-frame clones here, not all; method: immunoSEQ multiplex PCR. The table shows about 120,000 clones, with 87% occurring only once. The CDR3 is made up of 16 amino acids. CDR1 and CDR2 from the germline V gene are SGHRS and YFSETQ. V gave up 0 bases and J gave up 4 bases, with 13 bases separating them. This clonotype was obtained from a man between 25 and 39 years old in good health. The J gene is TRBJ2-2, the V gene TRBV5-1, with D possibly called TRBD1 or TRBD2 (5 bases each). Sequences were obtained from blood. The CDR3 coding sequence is TGCGCCAGCAGCTTGGTCCCAGGGACGACCACCGGGGAGCTGTTTTTT. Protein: CASSLVPGTTTGELFF.